This section outlines one T cell receptor (beta chain) sequence together with its context. Its antigen is unidentified. The CDR3 totals 14 residues. V shed 2 bases, J shed 6 bases, and the junction held 3 bases outside the gene matches. Germline V CDR1 and CDR2: MDHEN, SYDVKM. As to time point: persistent/refractory GD, antithyroid drugs over 5 years with positive TRAb. PBMC-derived RNA was used for the TCR library. This sample was included in a study of regulatory T cells in long-lasting Graves disease. On the study more broadly: The criterion for persistent Graves' disease was over 5 years of antithyroid drugs with positive TSH receptor antibodies.

For TCR beta, libraries came from iRepertoire HTBI primers and Arm-PCR of CDR3 regions. One entry per CDR3 protein results from TCRdb running MiXCR on the multiplex PCR reads. The table has more than 650,000 distinct CDR3 sequences, about 32% seen once. Whole-study results and caveats: More public clonotypes were shared by persistent patients (2,741) than by new patients (roughly 910). Persistent Graves' patients showed reduced TCR diversity versus newly diagnosed patients.

Source: peripheral blood mononuclear cells (PBMCs), taken when the disease was refractory, from a patient treated with antithyroid drugs. The chain carries TRBV28 and TRBJ1-2; 10 bases are a match to TRBD1. The TCR originated in a female donor with Graves disease. In DNA form, the CDR3 reads TGTGCCAGCAGTTTAGGACAGGGGGTGGATGGCTACACCTTC. It yields the protein CASSLGQGVDGYTF.